The clone carrying this T cell receptor (beta chain) was observed a handful of times. What it binds is unknown. Frozen-stored PBMCs produced 1.5 to 2.5 micrograms of genomic DNA for TCR beta libraries. Profiled with immunoSEQ multiplex PCR; TCRdb holds only in-frame clones, not every one. The sample records more than 85,000 clones, approximately 77% being singletons. The sample belongs to a study of cytotoxic CD8 clonotypes in ibrutinib-treated CLL. Across the study: About 25 partial and 2 complete responses; at median about 63 months, roughly 15 remitted, approximately 12 progressed. Study-wide points: Public clonotypes were seen rarely and were contracted or stable on treatment. In comparison with age-matched healthy donors, baseline clonality was higher and tracked circulating CD8+ T-cell counts.

The CDR3 runs 13 residues. Trimming shortened V by 1 base and J by 5 bases, and 9 bases separated the two germline ends. The germline V gene encodes CDR1 SEHNR and CDR2 FQNEAQ (reference sequence). The sequences come from PBMCs, collected after 24 months of ibrutinib treatment. The chain combines TRBV7-9 with TRBJ2-7; no clear D. This TCR was sampled from a human donor with chronic lymphocytic leukemia. The CDR3, as DNA: TGTGCCAGCAGCTTAGTCGGTAGTAACGAGCAGTACTTC. Amino acid sequence: CASSLVGSNEQYF.